This entry is about one TCR beta chain. Its target is not known. The data originate from a study of cytomegalovirus exposure and HLA in healthy donors. Study-level results: A list of about 180 TCR beta chains associated with cytomegalovirus was given. In vitro data verified a few CMV-associated chains as specific for CMV antigens.

The donors were part of the validation cohort, which consisted of about 120 subjects and was separate from the first cohort of roughly 620 subjects. The method was immunoSEQ multiplex PCR; TCRdb's version includes in-frame clones alone and lacks a portion of them. The sample contains about 110,000 clones, around 95% of which appear only once. The CDR3 contains 15 residues. CDR1 and CDR2 from the germline V gene are SGDLS and YYNGEE. V lost 5 bases to trimming and J lost 3 bases, with 17 bases between them. The chain joins TRBV9 to TRBJ1-2, with a tentative D call TRBD1 (5 bases). This TCR was sampled from a young woman in good health and CMV-seronegative. Material: PBMCs. The CDR3 here is CASSRRQGSDYGYTF. Here the CDR3 DNA reads TGTGCCAGCAGTCGACGGCAGGGCTCGGACTATGGCTACACCTTC.